One and the same sample provided the 5 T cell receptor beta chains below, sequenced in a study of shared clonotypes between healthy human individuals. Measured with immunoSEQ multiplex PCR; TCRdb has only the in-frame clones, and not every one. The profile shows roughly 810,000 clones, approximately 97% of them singletons. CD45RO-negative, CCR7-selected cells formed the naive CD8 fraction, which excluded terminally differentiated effector memory CD45RA+ cells. The sequenced sample consisted of naive CD8+ T cells sorted from blood. Source of these receptors: a man aged 25-40 years in good health.

V is TRBV19 and J is TRBJ1-5, with 7 bases identical to TRBD1. This CDR3 has 12 residues. V was pared by 10 bases and J by 7 bases, with 7 bases of the junction left unmatched. The germline gives CDR1 LNHDA, CDR2 SQIVND (reference sequence). The CDR3 is CATRQGGQPQHF. CDR3 in DNA: TGTGCCACCCGACAGGGCGGGCAGCCCCAGCATTTT.

This rearrangement joins TRBV7-2 to TRBJ2-7, with D maybe TRBD1 (6 bases). This CDR3 spans 15 amino acids. Germline V lookup: CDR1 SGHTA, CDR2 FQGNSA. The V and J ends lost 1 base and 2 bases respectively, with 12 bases between them. The DNA for the CDR3 is TGTGCCAGCAGCTTAGGGACAGCTGCAACCTACGAGCAGTACTTC. Translation gives CASSLGTAATYEQYF.

The rearrangement uses TRBV6-5 and TRBJ2-2; 10 nucleotides match TRBD1. The CDR3 is 15 residues long. With V trimmed by 6 bases and J by 7 bases, 8 bases remained unmatched. From germline, CDR1 is MNHEY and CDR2 SVGAGI. CDR3 region: CASSLDRGRNGELFF. In DNA form, the CDR3 reads TGTGCCAGCAGCCTTGACAGGGGGCGAAACGGGGAGCTGTTTTTT.

The J gene is TRBJ2-1, the V gene TRBV4-1, with D maybe TRBD2 (5 bases). This CDR3 region has 15 residues. Per germline, CDR1 MGHRA and CDR2 YSYEKL. V dropped 0 bases and J dropped 3 bases, with 9 bases sitting between them. In DNA, the CDR3 is TGCGCCAGCAGCCAAGAAGAGCGGAGCTACAATGAGCAGTTCTTC. Residues: CASSQEERSYNEQFF.

The chain joins TRBV11-2 to TRBJ2-3; D is ambiguous. CDR3 size: 16 residues. The germline V gene has CDR1 SGHAT and CDR2 FQNNGV. Trimming removed 2 bases from V and 1 base from J, with 13 bases in between. Written as DNA, the CDR3 is TGTGCCAGCAGCTTAAGGGTAGAATGGGGCACAGATACGCAGTATTTT. Translated, it gives CASSLRVEWGTDTQYF.